This is a list of T cell receptor beta chains from one sample in a study of PD-1 blockade in mismatch repair-deficient tumors. Repertoires were generated with immunoSEQ multiplex PCR, while TCRdb's copy carries only in-frame clones and drops some. The table shows just under 80,000 clones, with approximately 80% occurring only once. This material consisted of peripheral blood, taken 44 weeks after starting pembrolizumab. These receptors originate from an adult with mismatch repair-deficient cancer. Both conserved end residues are part of each CDR3. D genes are given only for firm matches. Part of the rows lack a size; the others show once, few, many or a class for expanded clones.

j_gene: TRBJ2-5; abundance: -; len: 16; d_gene: TRBD1; v_gene: TRBV5-1; CDR3aa: CASSLKGQGPQETQYF; CDR3nt: TGCGCCAGCAGCTTAAAGGGACAGGGCCCCCAAGAGACCCAGTACTTC
j_gene: TRBJ1-5; abundance: -; len: 15; d_gene: -; v_gene: TRBV9; CDR3aa: CASSVGPGVNQPQHF; CDR3nt: TGTGCCAGCAGCGTAGGGCCGGGTGTCAATCAGCCCCAGCATTTT
j_gene: TRBJ2-1; abundance: -; len: 15; d_gene: TRBD2; v_gene: TRBV5-1; CDR3aa: CASSFTSGPYNEQFF; CDR3nt: TGCGCCAGCAGCTTTACTAGCGGGCCTTACAATGAGCAGTTCTTC
j_gene: TRBJ2-1; abundance: once; len: 16; d_gene: TRBD2; v_gene: TRBV9; CDR3aa: CASSVGGGVGRNEQFF; CDR3nt: TGTGCCAGCAGCGTAGGGGGAGGGGTAGGGCGGAATGAGCAGTTCTTC
j_gene: TRBJ2-5; abundance: -; len: 12; d_gene: -; v_gene: TRBV6-6; CDR3aa: CASSSAGETQYF; CDR3nt: TGTGCCAGCAGTTCAGCGGGAGAGACCCAGTACTTC
j_gene: TRBJ1-1; abundance: once; len: 13; d_gene: -; v_gene: TRBV29-1; CDR3aa: CSVEVSGLTEAFF; CDR3nt: TGCAGCGTTGAAGTGTCAGGGCTCACTGAAGCTTTCTTT
j_gene: TRBJ1-5; abundance: -; len: 13; d_gene: -; v_gene: TRBV27; CDR3aa: CASSFGVLGSQHF; CDR3nt: TGTGCCAGCAGTTTCGGGGTGTTGGGGTCCCAGCATTTT
j_gene: TRBJ2-7; abundance: -; len: 14; d_gene: TRBD1; v_gene: TRBV5-6; CDR3aa: CASSPGTGLNEQYF; CDR3nt: TGTGCCAGCAGCCCCGGGACAGGCTTGAACGAGCAGTACTTC
j_gene: TRBJ2-5; abundance: few; len: 14; d_gene: -; v_gene: TRBV5-4; CDR3aa: CASSLALSVETQYF; CDR3nt: TGTGCCAGCAGCTTGGCTCTCTCAGTAGAGACCCAGTACTTC
j_gene: TRBJ1-5; abundance: -; len: 16; d_gene: -; v_gene: TRBV5-6; CDR3aa: CASSLTGQGSFQPQHF; CDR3nt: TGTGCCAGCAGCTTGACAGGCCAGGGGTCTTTTCAGCCCCAGCATTTT